The 27 T cell receptor beta chains below all came from one sample that was sequenced in a study of blood T cell repertoires in COVID-19. The data were produced by immunoSEQ multiplex PCR, yet TCRdb's version contains in-frame clones alone and is incomplete. The sample contains approximately 110,000 clones, 86% of which appear only once. Sequencing input: peripheral blood. All receptors derive from a human donor in a cohort sampled during active COVID-19.

The CDR3 spells CASSAQGTRLNTEAFF. The CDR3 nucleotides are TGTGCCAGCAGCGCACAAGGGACAAGACTGAACACTGAAGCTTTCTTT. This chain links TRBV7-9 with TRBJ1-1; perhaps TRBD1 as D (6 bases). The germline V and J ends were trimmed by 5 bases and 0 bases, with 16 bases remaining between them. The V gene's germline CDR1 is SEHNR and CDR2 FQNEAQ (reference sequence). The CDR3 is made up of 16 amino acids. The variable domain in full, with the rest retrieved from reference TRBV7-9 and TRBJ1-1, is DTGVSQNPRHKITKRGQNVTFRCDPISEHNRLYWYRQTLGQGPEFLTYFQNEAQLEKSRLLSDRFSAERPKGSFSTLEIQRTEQGDSAMYLCASSAQGTRLNTEAFFGQGTRLTVV.

The chain combines TRBV30 with TRBJ1-5; maybe TRBD1 (5 bases). Germline lookup yields CDR1 GTSNPN and CDR2 SVGIG (reference sequence). The CDR3 covers 15 residues. V was trimmed by 3 bases and J by 6 bases, leaving 18 bases between them. The CDR3 sequence: CAWSPGGRVGQPQHF. The CDR3 DNA sequence: TGTGCCTGGAGCCCCGGCGGCAGGGTCGGTCAGCCCCAGCATTTT.

The chain has TRBV30 and TRBJ2-3; 10 positions agree with TRBD1. Germline V CDR1 and CDR2: GTSNPN, SVGIG (reference sequence). The CDR3 is made up of 15 amino acids. The J segment lost 4 bases and the V segment lost 2 bases, leaving 6 bases of the junction unmatched. The CDR3 sequence is CAWSTGQGSADTQYF. The CDR3 nucleotides are TGTGCCTGGAGTACGGGACAGGGGTCCGCAGATACGCAGTATTTT.

This clone was counted a few times. V gene TRBV6-5 combines with J gene TRBJ2-7; weak D call: TRBD1 (6 bases). V gave up 6 bases and J gave up 4 bases, with 13 bases separating them. Germline CDR1 and CDR2: MNHEY and SVGAGI. The CDR3 loop spans 13 amino acids. In nucleotides, the CDR3 is TGTGCCAGCAGCTGGACAGCTAGATACGAGCAGTACTTC. Amino acid sequence: CASSWTARYEQYF.

The V gene is TRBV10-3, the J gene TRBJ2-7; D possibly corresponds to TRBD1 (5 bases). The CDR3 totals 16 residues. In germline, CDR1 is ENHRY, CDR2 SYGVKD. V was cut by 3 bases and J by 0 bases, with 15 bases left in between. The CDR3 DNA reads TGTGCCATCAGTGAACCCGGACATCGCCTCTCCTACGAGCAGTACTTC. Translation gives CAISEPGHRLSYEQYF.

The chain employs TRBV10-2 and TRBJ2-1; weak D call: TRBD2 (7 bases). CDR3 length: 15 residues. Looked up from germline, CDR1 is WSHSY and CDR2 is SAAADI. Trimming shortened V by 7 bases and J by 4 bases, and 17 bases separated the two germline ends. The CDR3 DNA reads as TGCGCCAGCACCCCCCCGAGCGGGACATACAATGAGCAGTTCTTC. Its translation is CASTPPSGTYNEQFF.

The chain carries TRBV19 and TRBJ1-3; no reliable D call. V was pared by 7 bases and J by 0 bases, with 13 bases between. This CDR3 contains 15 residues. Germline V CDR1 and CDR2: LNHDA, SQIVND (reference sequence). CDR3 DNA: TGTGCCAGTACTCCGGACTTTAGCTCTGGAAACACCATATATTTT. Protein sequence: CASTPDFSSGNTIYF. The entire variable domain, with the rest obtained from reference TRBV19 and TRBJ1-3, is as follows: DGGITQSPKYLFRKEGQNVTLSCEQNLNHDAMYWYRQDPGQGLRLIYYSQIVNDFQKGDIAEGYSVSREKKESFPLTVTSAQKNPTAFYLCASTPDFSSGNTIYFGEGSWLTVV.

The J gene is TRBJ2-7, the V gene TRBV2, with no clear D. CDR3 size: 14 residues. In germline, CDR1 is SNHLY, CDR2 FYNNEI. The ends were cut back, 4 bases at V and 2 bases at J, with 12 bases in the middle. For the CDR3, the DNA is TGTGCCAGCAGTGTCTCTAGTCTGGCCTACGAGCAGTACTTC. Its translation: CASSVSSLAYEQYF.

The chain recombines TRBV10-3 with TRBJ2-5; weak D call: TRBD1 (6 bases). V was shortened by 5 bases and J by 2 bases, with 9 bases between the two germline ends. CDR3 size: 13 residues. Germline CDR1 reads ENHRY; CDR2 reads SYGVKD. The CDR3 nucleotides read TGTGCCATCAGTCCAGGGGCACAAGAGACCCAGTACTTC. Translating it yields CAISPGAQETQYF.

The chain combines TRBV27 with TRBJ2-1; TRBD2 agrees at 15 bases. The CDR3 loop spans 17 amino acids. V gave up 8 bases and J gave up 9 bases; unmatched junction bases: 14. CDR1 and CDR2 from the germline V gene are MNHEY and SMNVEV (reference sequence). CDR3 amino acids: CASGRSRTSGRVSEQFF. Here the CDR3 DNA reads TGTGCCAGCGGCCGCTCCCGGACTAGCGGGAGGGTCAGTGAGCAGTTCTTC.

The chain is built from TRBV19 and TRBJ1-1; the D is unclear. The CDR3 is 16 residues long. The germline CDR1 and CDR2 sequences are LNHDA and SQIVND (reference sequence). The V and J ends lost 6 bases and 5 bases respectively, with 22 bases between them. This CDR3 is CASSDPTGWQRTEAFF. The CDR3 nucleotides read TGTGCCAGTAGCGACCCCACCGGGTGGCAGAGGACTGAAGCTTTCTTT.

The chain combines TRBV7-3 with TRBJ2-6; 8 bases match TRBD2. Germline V lookup: CDR1 SGHTA, CDR2 FQGTGA. V trimming: 3 bases; J trimming: 0 bases; junction bases outside the gene matches: 7. This CDR3 region has 18 residues. CDR3 sequence: CASSFQGLGDSGANVLTF. The CDR3 nucleotides read TGTGCCAGCAGCTTCCAGGGACTAGGGGACTCTGGGGCCAACGTCCTGACTTTC.

The J gene is TRBJ2-1, the V gene TRBV3-1 (or the pseudogene TRBV3-2), with TRBD1 matching over 10 bases. Trimming at V came to 4 bases and at J to 4 bases, leaving 4 bases not matched to a gene. Germline V gene lookup returns CDR1 LGHDT and CDR2 YNNKEL (reference sequence). The CDR3 contains 15 residues. The chain's CDR3 is CASSPRDRGYNEQFF. The CDR3 DNA follows: TGTGCCAGCAGCCCCCGGGACAGGGGATACAATGAGCAGTTCTTC.

The chain links TRBV5-1 to TRBJ2-7, with 7 bases aligning to TRBD1. The CDR3 runs 15 residues. J was trimmed by 4 bases and V by 4 bases; bases with no gene match: 11. CDR1 is SGHRS and CDR2 is YFSETQ in the germline V gene. CDR3 amino acids: CASSPSAGTEYEQYF. Here the CDR3 DNA reads TGCGCCAGCAGCCCATCAGCCGGGACAGAATACGAGCAGTACTTC.

The chain carries TRBV11-2 and TRBJ2-3, with 10 bases matching TRBD1. Germline assignment: CDR1 SGHAT and CDR2 FQNNGV. This CDR3 is built from 17 residues. V gave up 2 bases and J gave up 3 bases; unmatched junction bases: 8. In nucleotides, the CDR3 is TGTGCCAGCAGCTTATTCCGGCGGACAGGGGGGACAGATACGCAGTATTTT. Translated: CASSLFRRTGGTDTQYF.

The chain joins TRBV28 to TRBJ1-2, with no clear D. CDR1 and CDR2 from the germline V gene are MDHEN and SYDVKM. Trimming left V 4 bases short and J 4 bases short, with 7 bases between. This CDR3 is 12 amino acids long. The CDR3 reads CASSWLSYGYTF. The CDR3 DNA sequence: TGTGCCAGCAGTTGGCTCAGCTATGGCTACACCTTC.

The chain combines TRBV5-4 with TRBJ1-3, with D perhaps TRBD1 (5 bases). The CDR3 covers 16 residues. Trimming shortened V by 0 bases and J by 0 bases, and 10 bases separated the two germline ends. Looked up from germline, CDR1 is SGHNT and CDR2 is YYREEE (reference sequence). Written as DNA, the CDR3 is TGTGCCAGCAGCTTGGAGGGACTTCGCTCTGGAAACACCATATATTTT. Translating gives CASSLEGLRSGNTIYF.

The table lists this clone with a count of one. The chain links TRBV18 to TRBJ1-1; D remains unclear. Trimming pared 8 bases from V and 4 bases from J, leaving 14 bases between. Germline V lookup: CDR1 KGHSH, CDR2 LQKENI. The CDR3 consists of 13 residues. CDR3 protein: CASRQGLGTEAFF. For the CDR3, the DNA is TGTGCCAGCCGACAAGGTTTGGGCACTGAAGCTTTCTTT.

This clone was seen only a few times. The rearrangement joins TRBV6-1 to TRBJ1-2, with 10 bases lining up with TRBD1. The CDR3 contains 17 residues. Losses at the gene ends were 2 bases for V and 5 bases for J; bases not matched to a gene: 11. Looked up from germline, CDR1 is MNHNS and CDR2 is SASEGT. The CDR3 DNA reads as TGTGCCAGCAGTGAATTGGGCCGACAGGGGGCAGGGTATGGCTACACCTTC. It specifies CASSELGRQGAGYGYTF.

The chain has TRBV27 and TRBJ1-2; 7 bases line up with TRBD1. From germline, CDR1 is MNHEY and CDR2 SMNVEV (reference sequence). J gave up 4 bases and V 2 bases, and 4 bases lay outside the gene matches. The CDR3 is 14 amino acids. As DNA, the CDR3 is TGTGCCAGCAGTTTACGGACAGGAACCTATGGCTACACCTTC. Translated: CASSLRTGTYGYTF.

In nucleotides, the CDR3 is TGTGCCAGCAGCCAAGAGGGGGGACAGGGGGCGCGGAACACTGAAGCTTTCTTT. Protein sequence: CASSQEGGQGARNTEAFF. The rearrangement joins TRBV3-1 (or the pseudogene TRBV3-2) to TRBJ1-1; 12 nucleotides line up with TRBD1. The V gene end was trimmed by 0 bases and the J gene end by 1 base; junction bases not matched to a gene: 6. This CDR3 has 18 residues. CDR1 LGHDT and CDR2 YNNKEL come from the germline V gene (reference sequence).

This clone was picked up a small number of times. V is TRBV5-5 and J is TRBJ1-1; 11 bases map to TRBD1. With V trimmed by 5 bases and J by 4 bases, 4 bases remained unmatched. The CDR3 spans 14 residues. Germline CDR1 reads SGHKS; CDR2 reads YYEKEE (reference sequence). The CDR3 coding sequence is TGTGCCAGCAGGGACAGGGGGCCGGTCACTGAAGCTTTCTTT. It translates to CASRDRGPVTEAFF.

Only a few counts were recorded for this clone. The chain uses TRBV7-2 and TRBJ2-7; no clear D gene. CDR1 is SGHTA, CDR2 FQGNSA, per germline. The CDR3 is 14 amino acids. Trimming pared 1 base from V and 2 bases from J, leaving 9 bases between. DNA for the CDR3: TGTGCCAGCAGCTTAGAGGCGGTTCCCTACGAGCAGTACTTC. Translated, it gives CASSLEAVPYEQYF.

This rearrangement joins TRBV11-3 to TRBJ2-1; 7 nucleotides line up with TRBD2. Germline CDR1 and CDR2: SGHNT and YENEEA. V lost 1 base to trimming and J lost 2 bases; unmatched junction nucleotides: 14. The CDR3 sequence is 19 residues long. DNA for the CDR3: TGTGCCAGCAGCTTAGGCCCACCCGGGACTAACAATCCCTACAATGAGCAGTTCTTC. As protein: CASSLGPPGTNNPYNEQFF. Supplemented by reference TRBV11-3 and TRBJ2-1, the full variable domain reads EAGVVQSPRYKIIEKKQPVAFWCNPISGHNTLYWYLQNLGQGPELLIRYENEEAVDDSQLPKDRFSAERLKGVDSTLKIQPAELGDSAVYLCASSLGPPGTNNPYNEQFFGPGTRLTVL.

The V gene is TRBV7-2, the J gene TRBJ2-3; 9 positions match TRBD2. The germline CDR1 and CDR2 sequences are SGHTA and FQGNSA. V was clipped by 4 bases and J by 7 bases; unmatched bases: 6. The CDR3 is made up of 14 amino acids. The CDR3: CASSYSGSRNTQYF. In DNA form, the CDR3 reads TGTGCCAGCAGCTATAGCGGGAGCAGGAATACGCAGTATTTT.

CDR3: CASSKTSSTDTQYF. The CDR3 DNA sequence: TGTGCCAGCTCTAAGACTAGCAGCACAGATACGCAGTATTTT. This rearrangement joins TRBV18 to TRBJ2-3; TRBD2 matches at 7 bases. J lost 0 bases, V lost 6 bases, and 3 bases had no gene match. The germline gives CDR1 KGHSH, CDR2 LQKENI. This CDR3 comprises 14 residues.

This sequence joins TRBV5-6 and TRBJ1-2, with 11 positions matching TRBD1. CDR3 length: 16 amino acids. The V segment lost 4 bases and the J segment 5 bases; nucleotides outside the gene matches: 10. Germline lookup yields CDR1 SGHDT and CDR2 YYEEEE. The CDR3 DNA sequence: TGTGCCAGCAGCCGGGACAGGGGGATATTAGGATATGGCTACACCTTC. Its translation is CASSRDRGILGYGYTF.